The 29 T cell receptor beta chains presented below share a single source sample, sequenced in a study of T cells after yellow fever vaccination. MiXCR was run by TCRdb on the 5' RACE reads, yielding one entry per CDR3 protein. This table holds 310,000 or so distinct CDR3 sequences, approximately 3.9% found once. Sequencing used PBMCs, obtained on the day of the yellow fever booster vaccination. Receptors were obtained from a man between 18 and 35 years old who received the YFV17D yellow fever vaccine.

In its sample, this clonotype was seen a few times. V usage is TRBV18 and J usage is TRBJ2-5; D is perhaps TRBD1 (6 bases). With 7 bases removed from V and 3 bases from J, the gap between germline ends came to 15 bases. Germline V lookup: CDR1 KGHSH, CDR2 LQKENI. This CDR3 has 14 amino acids. CDR3 nucleotide sequence: TGTGCCAGCTTTTCGACAGGAAAAGAAGAGACCCAGTACTTC. Amino acid sequence: CASFSTGKEETQYF.

The CDR3 loop is CASSLSAGGQETQYF. Here the CDR3 DNA reads TGTGCCAGCAGCTTGTCGGCGGGGGGACAAGAGACCCAGTACTTC. The chain has TRBV5-4 and TRBJ2-5, with TRBD2 matching over 8 bases. CDR3 length: 15 amino acids. The germline gives CDR1 SGHNT, CDR2 YYREEE (reference sequence). After removal of 1 base from V and 2 bases from J, the junction contained 4 bases not matched to a gene.

This chain joins TRBV7-9 and TRBJ2-6, with 7 nucleotides matching TRBD1. V shed 4 bases and J 0 bases; nucleotides not matched to a gene: 6. Germline V gene sequence: CDR1 SEHNR, CDR2 FQNEAQ (reference sequence). The CDR3 totals 17 residues. The CDR3 loop reads CASSWDSDGSGANVLTF. DNA for the CDR3: TGTGCCAGCAGCTGGGACAGTGACGGCTCTGGGGCCAACGTCCTGACTTTC. The full variable domain, its missing parts supplied by reference TRBV7-9 and TRBJ2-6, is DTGVSQNPRHKITKRGQNVTFRCDPISEHNRLYWYRQTLGQGPEFLTYFQNEAQLEKSRLLSDRFSAERPKGSFSTLEIQRTEQGDSAMYLCASSWDSDGSGANVLTFGAGSRLTVL.

The chain is built from TRBV4-1 and TRBJ2-6; unclear D gene. The CDR3 sequence is 16 residues long. From germline, CDR1 is MGHRA and CDR2 YSYEKL. The V end lost 1 base, the J end lost 1 base, and 8 bases lay between the germline ends. The CDR3 sequence: CASSQVRVSGANVLTF. Written as DNA, the CDR3 is TGCGCCAGCAGCCAAGTGCGAGTATCTGGGGCCAACGTCCTGACTTTC.

This clonotype was counted ten times or more. This chain connects TRBV6-2 or TRBV6-3 to TRBJ1-1, with TRBD1 matching 7 bases. There are 13 residues in the CDR3. From germline, CDR1 is MNHEY and CDR2 SVGEGT. Losses at the gene ends were 6 bases for V and 5 bases for J; bases not matched to a gene: 6. CDR3 region: CASSADRATEAFF. The CDR3 nucleotides are TGTGCCAGCAGCGCAGACAGGGCGACTGAAGCTTTCTTT.

This clonotype was picked up a small number of times. The germline gene is not matched at one end of the junction; a read error may be the cause. The V gene is TRBV6-2 or TRBV6-3, the J gene TRBJ2-1; maybe TRBD2 (7 bases). CDR3 length: 13 residues. CDR1 and CDR2 (germline): MNHEY, SVGEGT. CDR3 coding DNA: TGTGCCAGCAGTTACAGGTTTTACGGGGGGCCTCTCTTC. Its translation: CASSYRFYGGPLF.

In its sample, this clonotype was seen a few times. The chain has TRBV20-1 and TRBJ1-2; possibly TRBD1 for D (6 bases). Germline CDR1 reads DFQATT; CDR2 reads SNEGSKA (reference sequence). The germline V and J ends were trimmed by 3 bases and 3 bases, with 11 bases remaining between them. The CDR3 has 13 amino acids. The CDR3 nucleotides read TGCAGTGCTAGCCCCAAGGGGGACTATGGCTACACCTTC. This sequence encodes CSASPKGDYGYTF.

This clonotype was counted ten times or more. This rearrangement joins TRBV3-1 to TRBJ2-7; D might be TRBD2 (5 bases). The CDR3 loop spans 16 amino acids. Germline loops: CDR1 LGHDT, CDR2 YNNKEL (reference sequence). Trimming cost V 3 bases and J 2 bases, with 17 bases left between them. CDR3 coding DNA: TGTGCCAGCAGCCACCGAGGACTGAGCCGGGCCTACGAGCAGTACTTC. Translated, it gives CASSHRGLSRAYEQYF.

CDR3 sequence (DNA): TGTGCCAGCAGTGACGTTGGGGCCGGGGAGCTGTTTTTT. Translated: CASSDVGAGELFF. The V and J genes are TRBV7-7 and TRBJ2-2, with D uncertain. CDR3 size: 13 residues. V shed 6 bases and J shed 6 bases, with 11 bases lying between them. The germline CDR1 and CDR2 sequences are SSHAT and FNYEAQ (reference sequence).

J is TRBJ2-7 and V is TRBV20-1; D may be TRBD1 (5 bases). The CDR3 is 14 amino acids. V was pared by 6 bases and J by 5 bases, with 20 bases between. Germline V gives CDR1 DFQATT, CDR2 SNEGSKA (reference sequence). The CDR3 region is CSARKVTGYDEQYV. The CDR3 region has the DNA TGCAGTGCAAGAAAGGTAACAGGTTATGACGAGCAGTACGTC.

This clonotype was observed a few times. This chain joins TRBV27 and TRBJ2-3; D is perhaps TRBD2 (6 bases). V shed 3 bases and J shed 2 bases, with 9 bases lying between them. This CDR3 has 14 amino acids. CDR1 is MNHEY and CDR2 is SMNVEV in the germline V gene (reference sequence). The CDR3 bases are TGTGCCAGCAGTTTTACGGGGGACACAGATACGCAGTATTTT. This encodes CASSFTGDTDTQYF.

This clonotype was seen repeatedly, ten times or more. The V and J genes are TRBV29-1 and TRBJ2-1; D might be TRBD2 (7 bases). Trimming removed 3 bases from V and 8 bases from J, with 23 bases in between. Per the germline V gene, CDR1 is SQVTM and CDR2 is ANQGSEA. This CDR3 comprises 16 residues. CDR3 in DNA: TGCAGCGTTGAGGACGCGGGGGCCGATGGTTCAGATGAGCAGTTCTTC. Its protein product is CSVEDAGADGSDEQFF.

This clonotype was detected many times. CDR3 residues: CATSDLRETQYF. CDR3 sequence (DNA): TGTGCCACCAGTGATTTGAGGGAGACCCAGTACTTC. The rearrangement uses TRBV24-1 and TRBJ2-5; D ambiguous. Between the trimmed V and J ends, which lost 0 bases and 5 bases, there was a span of 3 bases. The CDR3 covers 12 residues. Germline values: CDR1 KGHDR, CDR2 SFDVKD.

This clonotype was counted ten times or more. The chain couples TRBV9 to TRBJ2-3; tentatively, D is TRBD2 (6 bases). From germline, CDR1 is SGDLS and CDR2 YYNGEE. This CDR3 is built from 14 residues. Between the trimmed V and J ends, which lost 1 base and 5 bases, there was a span of 11 bases. The chain's CDR3 is CASSVWEDGDTQYF. DNA for the CDR3: TGTGCCAGCAGCGTATGGGAGGACGGAGATACGCAGTATTTT.

The chain couples TRBV15 to TRBJ1-1; the D gene is possibly TRBD1 (5 bases). V lost 5 bases and J 0 bases, leaving 16 bases between the germline ends. Germline lookup yields CDR1 LNHNV and CDR2 YYDKDF (reference sequence). The CDR3 runs 16 residues. In nucleotides, the CDR3 is TGTGCCACCAGCCCCCAGGGAGGGTTAATGAACACTGAAGCTTTCTTT. It encodes CATSPQGGLMNTEAFF.

Ten or more counts support this clonotype. The chain recombines TRBV6-5 with TRBJ2-6, with D possibly being TRBD1 (6 bases). Germline values: CDR1 MNHEY, CDR2 SVGAGI. The CDR3 has 17 amino acids. The V end was cut by 5 bases, the J end by 0 bases, with 14 bases between. The DNA for the CDR3 is TGTGCCAGCAGTGGAAACAGGGCCCTCTCTGGGGCCAACGTCCTGACTTTC. Residues: CASSGNRALSGANVLTF.

This clonotype has ten or more counts. The chain couples TRBV6-2 or TRBV6-3 to TRBJ2-4; 11 bases fit TRBD1. The CDR3 extends over 16 amino acids. V shed 2 bases and J 6 bases; nucleotides not matched to a gene: 6. CDR1 and CDR2 from the germline V gene are MNHEY and SVGEGT. The DNA for the CDR3 is TGTGCCAGCAGTTACAGGGGACAGGGGGGCGCAAACATTCAGTACTTC. It specifies CASSYRGQGGANIQYF.

This clonotype occurred a few times. The chain employs TRBV6-6 and TRBJ1-5; the D gene is possibly TRBD1 (5 bases). Between the trimmed V and J ends, which lost 2 bases and 5 bases, there was a span of 16 bases. The CDR3 is 16 residues long. Germline V gene lookup returns CDR1 MNHNY and CDR2 SVGAGI (reference sequence). The DNA for the CDR3 is TGTGCCAGCAGTTACGGAGACAGCAGGATGGATCAGCCCCAGCATTTT. Protein product: CASSYGDSRMDQPQHF.

The chain recombines TRBV7-8 with TRBJ1-1; no reliable D call. CDR1 and CDR2 from the germline V gene are SGHVS and FQNEAQ. The CDR3 runs 16 residues. Trimming left V 7 bases short and J 6 bases short, with 24 bases between. The CDR3 reads CASTPGRRGPIAEAFF. The CDR3 DNA sequence: TGTGCCAGCACCCCGGGGAGGAGAGGTCCGATCGCTGAAGCTTTCTTT.

This clonotype was picked up many times. The V gene is TRBV4-3, the J gene TRBJ1-6; D uncertain. Trimming left V 1 base short and J 11 bases short, with 12 bases between. This CDR3 is 14 amino acids long. CDR1 LGHNA and CDR2 YSLEER come from the germline V gene. CDR3 sequence reads: CASSQVGRVPPLHF. In nucleotides, the CDR3 is TGCGCCAGCAGCCAAGTCGGGAGGGTGCCACCCCTCCACTTT.

This clonotype occurred many times. The CDR3, as DNA: TGTGCCAGCAGCTCTCACGTGGGCATCCGCAATGAGCAGTTCTTC. Its translation: CASSSHVGIRNEQFF. V and J are TRBV6-2 or TRBV6-3 and TRBJ2-1; D ambiguous. Looked up from germline, CDR1 is MNHEY and CDR2 is SVGEGT. This CDR3 is built from 15 residues. Trimming took off 6 bases at V and 6 bases at J, with 18 bases between the two ends.

This rearrangement joins TRBV6-5 to TRBJ1-2; maybe TRBD1 (6 bases). V was clipped by 4 bases and J by 4 bases, with 10 bases between them. The CDR3 extends over 13 amino acids. The V gene's germline CDR1 is MNHEY and CDR2 SVGAGI. The CDR3 DNA sequence: TGTGCCAGCAGTTCCCCGGACAGCTATGGCTACACCTTC. Amino acids: CASSSPDSYGYTF.

This clonotype has just a few counts. This chain uses TRBV6-6 with TRBJ2-5, with D possibly being TRBD1 (5 bases). CDR3 size: 14 residues. Germline V gene lookup returns CDR1 MNHNY and CDR2 SVGAGI (reference sequence). V lost 2 bases and J lost 4, with 11 bases in between. The CDR3 loop is CASSYQAGRETQYF. CDR3 sequence (DNA): TGTGCCAGCAGTTACCAGGCAGGGCGAGAGACCCAGTACTTC.

This clonotype was counted ten times or more. The genes are TRBV4-1 and TRBJ1-3; D gene ambiguous. Germline values: CDR1 MGHRA, CDR2 YSYEKL. Trimming removed 1 base from V and 0 bases from J, with 7 bases in between. The CDR3 has 15 amino acids. CDR3 amino acids: CASSQVRSSGNTIYF. CDR3 DNA sequence: TGCGCCAGCAGCCAAGTCCGGTCCTCTGGAAACACCATATATTTT.

This clonotype came up many times. The chain joins TRBV29-1 to TRBJ2-3; no reliable D call. V was pared by 4 bases and J by 6 bases, with 14 bases between. CDR3 length: 13 residues. Germline V CDR1 and CDR2: SQVTM, ANQGSEA. CDR3 sequence (DNA): TGCAGCGTTGGGACCTCCATGGGGGATACGCAGTATTTT. Translation gives CSVGTSMGDTQYF.

This clonotype was recorded many times. The V call is TRBV6-5, the J call TRBJ1-4; weak D call: TRBD1 (5 bases). The V and J ends lost 5 bases and 6 bases respectively, with 13 bases between them. From germline, CDR1 is MNHEY and CDR2 SVGAGI. The CDR3 is 14 residues long. Written as DNA, the CDR3 is TGTGCCAGCAGTCCCCGGGGCGGGGATGAAAAACTGTTTTTT. Residues: CASSPRGGDEKLFF.

This clonotype was detected many times. The gene calls are TRBV6-1 and TRBJ2-3; 8 nucleotides match TRBD1. Germline loops: CDR1 MNHNS, CDR2 SASEGT. The CDR3 contains 14 residues. Germline trimming cut 3 bases from V and 6 bases from J; bases unmatched to any gene: 5. CDR3 sequence reads: CASSEAGGGDTQYF. The CDR3, as DNA: TGTGCCAGCAGTGAGGCAGGGGGCGGCGATACGCAGTATTTT.

This clonotype came up many times. The chain is built from TRBV20-1 and TRBJ2-2; tentatively, D is TRBD2 (5 bases). There are 13 residues in the CDR3. From germline, CDR1 is DFQATT and CDR2 SNEGSKA (reference sequence). V shed 3 bases and J shed 6 bases, with 11 bases lying between them. CDR3 region: CSARRTGSGELFF. The DNA of the CDR3 is TGCAGTGCTAGGAGGACTGGCTCCGGGGAGCTGTTTTTT.

This clonotype showed up many times. The chain employs TRBV5-1 and TRBJ2-2; 7 bases map to TRBD1. There are 16 residues in the CDR3. CDR1 SGHRS and CDR2 YFSETQ come from the germline V gene. After removal of 0 bases from V and 3 bases from J, the junction contained 5 bases not matched to a gene. The CDR3 region is CASSLGTGADTGELFF. Written as DNA, the CDR3 is TGCGCCAGCAGCTTGGGTACAGGGGCGGACACCGGGGAGCTGTTTTTT.